This T cell receptor (beta chain) was sequenced in a study of cytomegalovirus exposure and HLA in healthy donors. The overall study: Earlier, roughly 120 million unique TCR beta sequences were recovered from roughly 200 million T cells by an analysis.

The study ran its PCR with 60 Vbeta and 13 Jbeta primers. Assay: immunoSEQ multiplex PCR; the TCRdb copy retains only in-frame clones and omits some. The repertoire includes some 78,000 clones, over 60% of them detected once, and around 10% sits in the top ten. The V and J ends lost 0 bases and 4 bases, in that order; junction bases with no gene match: 0. CDR1 and CDR2 from the germline V gene are SGHTS and YDEGEE. The CDR3 is 16 amino acids. Material: PBMCs. This chain uses TRBV5-8 with TRBJ2-2; TRBD2 matches at 13 bases. The receptor's source is a woman aged 40-49 years in good health and CMV-seropositive. CDR3 nucleotide sequence: TGTGCCAGCAGCTTGGGACTAGCGGGAGGCACCGGGGAGCTGTTTTTT. Protein product: CASSLGLAGGTGELFF.